This T cell receptor (beta chain) was obtained from a study of siplizumab effects on memory and regulatory T cells. Overall study results and limits: It seemed that naive T cells were more diverse than memory cells and were major contributors to the alloresponse.

Germline loops: CDR1 LNHDA, CDR2 SQIVND (reference sequence). Between the trimmed V and J ends, which lost 2 bases and 5 bases, there was a span of 12 bases. The CDR3 sequence is 14 residues long. Each sample yielded about 1.1 x 10^5 assayed TCR templates. Using immunoSEQ multiplex PCR, the repertoire was profiled, and TCRdb retains in-frame clones only, with some absent. The data contain about 50,000 clones, roughly 87% of them seen just once; the ten biggest clones take up 0.3% to 0.45%. Across a few donor pairs, the naive, memory, effector memory and TEMRA subsets were sequenced without stimulation. Comment on this clone: Its antigen is not known.

This chain joins TRBV19 and TRBJ1-1; no firm D call. This TCR came from a human donor in good health. Sequencing was done on a sample of naive CD8+ T cells sorted from blood. The CDR3 nucleotides are TGTGCCAGTAGTATAATTGGAACATTTACTGAAGCTTTCTTT. Its translation is CASSIIGTFTEAFF. The entire variable domain, with the rest obtained from reference TRBV19 and TRBJ1-1, is as follows: DGGITQSPKYLFRKEGQNVTLSCEQNLNHDAMYWYRQDPGQGLRLIYYSQIVNDFQKGDIAEGYSVSREKKESFPLTVTSAQKNPTAFYLCASSIIGTFTEAFFGQGTRLTVV.